This T cell receptor (beta chain) was observed in a study of cytomegalovirus exposure and HLA in healthy donors (TCRdb year 2017). Regarding the research as a whole: According to an earlier analysis of 450 to 650 of the donors, about 179 million T cells yielded 120 million or so unique TCR beta sequences and about 300 Gb of sequence data. An early release covering about 600 HLA-typed donors comprised 250 to 350 gigabases of sequencing data and 85 million or so unique TCR sequences. Among the roughly 390 genotyped donors, under 90% belonged to the genetic ancestry cluster associated with self-reported Caucasian donors. The study aimed to test whether cataloging public T cell receptors could reveal signatures of past pathogen exposure. The T cell repertoires of 666 subjects were profiled by immunosequencing and related to cytomegalovirus serostatus. In addition to the first cohort of around 670 subjects, a separate validation cohort of 130 or so different subjects was used. High-throughput TCR immunosequencing, statistical association of individual TCRs with disease status, and machine learning were combined to predict cytomegalovirus infection status. In a later analysis, previously published TCR beta repertoires from more than 500 donors were re-analyzed and high-resolution HLA genotyping was added so that TCR occurrence patterns could be studied. Rather than drawing on any new phenotypic data, the later analysis identified candidate immune exposures from TCR beta sequences and the way those sequences occurred across donors. An earlier analysis of 587 of the donors applied high-throughput TCR beta sequencing to assess whether each TCR beta V gene segment acted as functional or pseudogenic. Alongside the repertoire data, information on donor age, sex, ethnicity and CMV serostatus was compiled. A later genetic analysis used genome-wide SNP genotypes for about 65% of the 666 donors, treating that subset as a discovery cohort. Every discovery cohort repertoire had been produced on one sequencing platform. HLA typing covered class I and class II loci at four-digit resolution. Typing coverage differed by locus: A, B, C, DRB1 and DQB1 were typed in roughly 620-640 donors, DQA1 in 522, DPA1 in some 570, and DPB1 in roughly 470. About five DR-DQ haplotypes were treated as single units for association and clustering because of strong linkage in the cohort. Across approximately 400 genotyped donors of the cohort, an average of roughly 230,000 unique TCR beta nucleotide sequences per donor were sequenced, and roughly 17% of those sequences were non-productive. Overall study results and their limits: Strong co-occurrence of HLA alleles, especially DR and DQ, made assigning TCR associations to individual alleles difficult. Linkage disequilibrium might explain the correlated functional status among segregating V segments, but an unknown experimental factor could not be ruled out. For the cohort, immune exposure information was limited to CMV serostatus. The authors suggested that the approach could potentially be generalized to other disease states and immunological phenotypes. Presence/absence analyses assumed roughly uniform sequencing depth across donors, an assumption that may not hold. In a later analysis, HLA-associated TCR beta chains showed more clonal expansion and lower generation probabilities than non-associated chains that were equally common. Specific HLA alleles were associated with 15,000 to 20,000 TCR beta sequences at a false discovery rate of 0.05 in a later analysis. Because some donors lacked HLA typing at each locus, the association tests relied only on the typed subset. Most CMV-associated TCR beta chains appeared to be HLA-restricted in a later analysis, and the HLA associations seemed to be driven largely by CMV exposure. Most TCR sequences were observed very rarely across donors, whereas some public TCRs were present in many individuals. A further reported finding was that TCR beta sequences accurately predicted the HLA-A and HLA-B alleles for most subjects in the first cohort. The classifier was reported to diagnose cytomegalovirus status with high specificity and sensitivity in both the original and validation cohorts. A later analysis reported that several top co-occurrence clusters appeared linked to parvovirus B19, influenza, CMV and Epstein-Barr virus. The earlier analysis of approximately 540 of the donors excluded 15 to 20 rarely observed V segments, including chromosome 9 orphons, because counts were too low. An earlier analysis of approximately 500 of the donors showed that most TCR beta V segments appeared in productive rearrangements either about 90% or about 30% of the time, which broadly matched IMGT annotations. In a later analysis, the rate of TCR association differed among HLA loci, with DRB1 alleles having the most associated TCRs and HLA-C alleles having the fewest. According to a later genetic analysis, donors in an Asian-associated ancestry cluster had fewer N-insertions in productive TCRs than the roughly 700-donor mean. In vitro tests confirmed that a few of the cytomegalovirus-associated TCR beta chains recognize cytomegalovirus antigens. A later genetic analysis associated a missense DCLRE1C variant with V-gene and J-gene trimming of TCR beta chains, and an independent cohort replicated the association. A total of 150 to 200 TCR beta chains were listed by the study as associated with cytomegalovirus. The sequencing pipeline was judged likely to have produced a cluster of highly shared sequence variants as a technical artifact. This cohort had only TCR beta chains sequenced, and the lack of alpha or paired-chain data limited which features could be detected.

Note on this clone: What this receptor recognizes is not known. Base-call qualities are not available, and no considerably larger clone is one nucleotide away.

In total, about 650 healthy bone marrow donors made up the cohort. At the time of sampling, all cohort members were nominally healthy, though unrecorded immune exposures were likely present. The donor tested CMV seropositive, placing the donor among the approximately 290 seropositive members of the cohort. Each donor provided a peripheral blood sample, and peripheral blood mononuclear cells were used for TCR beta sequencing. Genomic DNA was extracted from the blood cell samples with the Qiagen DNeasy Blood Extraction Kit. Libraries were made using the immunoSEQ multiplex PCR assay. For the multiplex PCR, a mixture combining 60 forward primers for TCR Vbeta segments and 13 reverse primers for TCR Jbeta segments was used. The CDR3 region of rearranged TCR beta genes was amplified from genomic DNA by a multiplex PCR assay. The Illumina HiSeq System was used to sequence the amplified TCR beta libraries as 87-base-pair reads. From the authors' description of their analysis: A later analysis counted tens of millions of unique TCR beta chains across the 700 or so repertoires, and some 12 million of these chains were shared by at least two donors. A nearest-neighbor algorithm error-corrected the raw reads and collapsed the reads into unique sequences, merging closely related sequences to remove PCR and sequencing errors. V, D and J gene segments were assigned by aligning CDR3 sequences to IMGT reference sequences. For a sequence to be retained, a match of at least six nucleotides to both a V gene segment and a J gene segment was required. A rearrangement counted as productive if the CDR3 had no stop codons and remained in frame with V and J, and every other rearrangement counted as non-productive. CDR3 was defined by IMGT convention, running from the second conserved V-encoded cysteine to the conserved J-encoded phenylalanine. The earlier analysis of 500 to 750 of the donors excluded any sequence lacking an unambiguous match to a single V gene segment. In an earlier analysis of about 590 of the donors, a V segment was called functional when productive rearrangements were above 56.7%, and segregating when the standard deviation between donors exceeded 5%. To diagnose cytomegalovirus status from the catalog of TCR beta chain sequences, a statistical classification framework was built. V and J gene assignment, in a later analysis, came from comparing TCR nucleotide sequences with IMGT/GENE-DB human TR gene sequences. In a later analysis, CDR3 sequences and most-parsimonious VDJ recombination scenarios were assigned using the TCRdist pipeline. A later analysis defined each TCR beta chain by its CDR3 amino acid sequence plus V-gene family, and excluded reads lacking a unique V-gene family. A later analysis removed several hundred highly shared, low-generation-probability nucleotide sequences to deal with suspected cross-contamination and a sequencing artifact. For each public chain, a later analysis derived a clonal expansion index from normalized ranks of inferred template counts within each repertoire. In a later analysis, generation probabilities were computed with a VDJ recombination model fitted to out-of-frame rearrangements, and the resulting probabilities were checked against IGoR. Hypergeometric tests were used in a later analysis to score TCR-TCR, TCR-HLA and TCR-CMV co-occurrence, with a repertoire-size bias correction applied to the TCR pairs. To estimate false discovery rates, a later analysis permuted the HLA or CMV assignments 20 times. A later analysis grouped co-occurring TCRs with DBSCAN, adding TCRdist sequence similarity when clustering within HLA-allele-positive subsets. Repertoires with fewer than 30,000 or more than 120,000 public chains were left out of co-occurrence clustering, as were five repertoires with anomalous nucleotide sharing. The immuneACCESS repertoire file appears here via TCRdb, limited to in-frame rearrangements. These files lack a portion of the clones; in checked studies, under half of the deficit traces to unresolved V genes, and the cause of the others is not known. V and J calls and clone size are copied from that table; D and trimming were computed from the DNA. This sample is represented by approximately 150,000 clones; almost 80% of them were singletons. Clones ranked in the top ten supply 9.5% to 10% of the sample.

What was sequenced was PBMCs. The TCR was taken from a man between 18 and 29 years old in good health and CMV-seropositive.

The nucleotide sequence reads TGTGCCAGCAGTTACGGTCAACAGGGTTGGAACACTGAAGCTTTCTTT. Translated, this gives CASSYGQQGWNTEAFF. This chain joins TRBV6-5 to TRBJ1-1; TRBD1 is possibly the D segment (6 matching bases). Via the germline V gene, CDR1 is MNHEY and CDR2 SVGAGI. V is reduced by 2 bases and J by 1 base, leaving a spacing of 14 bases between them. The CDR3 has 16 amino acids, counting the end cysteine and phenylalanine. Just the 48-base CDR3 DNA is kept, in frame starting at base 1.